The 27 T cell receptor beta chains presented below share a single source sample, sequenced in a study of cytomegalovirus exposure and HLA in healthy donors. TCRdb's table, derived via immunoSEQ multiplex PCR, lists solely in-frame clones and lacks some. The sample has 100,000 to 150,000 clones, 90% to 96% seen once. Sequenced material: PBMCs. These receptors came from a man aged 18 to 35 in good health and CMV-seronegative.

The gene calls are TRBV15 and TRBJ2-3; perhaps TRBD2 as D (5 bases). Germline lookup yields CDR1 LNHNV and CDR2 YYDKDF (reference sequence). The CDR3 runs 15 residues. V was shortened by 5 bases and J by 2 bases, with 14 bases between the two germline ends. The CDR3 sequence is CATSERIQSTDTQYF. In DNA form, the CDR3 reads TGTGCCACCAGCGAGCGGATACAATCCACAGATACGCAGTATTTT.

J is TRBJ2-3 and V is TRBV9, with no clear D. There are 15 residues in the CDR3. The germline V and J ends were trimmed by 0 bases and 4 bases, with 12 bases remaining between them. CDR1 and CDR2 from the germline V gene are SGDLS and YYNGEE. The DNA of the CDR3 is TGTGCCAGCAGCGTAGGCTCGACTTCCTCAGATACGCAGTATTTT. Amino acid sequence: CASSVGSTSSDTQYF.

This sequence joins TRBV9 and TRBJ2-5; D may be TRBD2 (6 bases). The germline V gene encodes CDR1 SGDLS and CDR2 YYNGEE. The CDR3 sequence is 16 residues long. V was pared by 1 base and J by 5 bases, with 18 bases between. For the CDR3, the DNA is TGTGCCAGCAGCGTATCTGGCCTGTCGGGAGCGGAGACCCAGTACTTC. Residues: CASSVSGLSGAETQYF.

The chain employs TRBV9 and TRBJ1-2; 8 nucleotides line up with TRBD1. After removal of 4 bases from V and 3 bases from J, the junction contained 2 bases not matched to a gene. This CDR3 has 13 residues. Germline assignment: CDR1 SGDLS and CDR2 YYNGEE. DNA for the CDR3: TGTGCCAGCAGCTTGGACAGGGACTATGGCTACACCTTC. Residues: CASSLDRDYGYTF. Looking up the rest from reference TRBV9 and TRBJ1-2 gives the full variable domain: DSGVTQTPKHLITATGQRVTLRCSPRSGDLSVYWYQQSLDQGLQFLIQYYNGEERAKGNILERFSAQQFPDLHSELNLSSLELGDSALYFCASSLDRDYGYTFGSGTRLTVV.

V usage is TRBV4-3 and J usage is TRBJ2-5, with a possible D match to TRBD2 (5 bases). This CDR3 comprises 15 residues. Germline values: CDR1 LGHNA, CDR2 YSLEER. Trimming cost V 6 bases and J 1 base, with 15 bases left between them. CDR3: CASSRRRGPQETQYF. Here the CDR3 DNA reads TGCGCCAGCAGTAGGAGGCGCGGGCCCCAAGAGACCCAGTACTTC.

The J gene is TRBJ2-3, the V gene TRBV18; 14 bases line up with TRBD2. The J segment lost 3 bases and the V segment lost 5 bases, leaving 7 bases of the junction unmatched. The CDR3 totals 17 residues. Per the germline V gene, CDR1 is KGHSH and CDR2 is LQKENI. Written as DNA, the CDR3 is TGTGCCAGCTCAGCAGGGACTAGCGGGAGTGTTACAGATACGCAGTATTTT. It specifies CASSAGTSGSVTDTQYF.

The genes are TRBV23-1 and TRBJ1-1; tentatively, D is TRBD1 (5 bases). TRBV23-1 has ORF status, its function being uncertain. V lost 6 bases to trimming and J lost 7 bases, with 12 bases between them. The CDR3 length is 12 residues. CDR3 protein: CASSPPGGEAFF. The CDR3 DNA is TGCGCCAGCAGCCCCCCCGGGGGTGAAGCTTTCTTT.

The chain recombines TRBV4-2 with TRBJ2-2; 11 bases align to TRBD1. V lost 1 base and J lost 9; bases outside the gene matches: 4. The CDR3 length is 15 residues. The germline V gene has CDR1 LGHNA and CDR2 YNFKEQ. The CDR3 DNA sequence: TGTGCCAGCAGCCAAGTTGGACAGGGGGCTAGGGAGCTGTTTTTT. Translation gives CASSQVGQGARELFF.

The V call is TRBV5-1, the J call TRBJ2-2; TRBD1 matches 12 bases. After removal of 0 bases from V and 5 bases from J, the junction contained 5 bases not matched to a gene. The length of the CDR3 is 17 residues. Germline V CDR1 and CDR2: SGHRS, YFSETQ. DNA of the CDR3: TGCGCCAGCAGCTTGGCGGGACAGGGGGCTTGGACCGGGGAGCTGTTTTTT. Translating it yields CASSLAGQGAWTGELFF.

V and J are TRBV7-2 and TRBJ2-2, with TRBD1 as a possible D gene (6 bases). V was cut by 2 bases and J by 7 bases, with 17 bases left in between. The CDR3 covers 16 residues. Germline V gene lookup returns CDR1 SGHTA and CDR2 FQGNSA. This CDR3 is CASSLWAGEGVGELFF. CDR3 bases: TGTGCCAGCAGCTTATGGGCAGGGGAAGGGGTCGGGGAGCTGTTTTTT.

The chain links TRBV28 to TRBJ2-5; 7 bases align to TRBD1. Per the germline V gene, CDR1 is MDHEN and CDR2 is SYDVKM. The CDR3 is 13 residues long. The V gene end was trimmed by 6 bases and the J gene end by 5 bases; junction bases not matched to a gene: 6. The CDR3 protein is CASSRRQGETQYF. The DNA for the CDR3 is TGTGCCAGCAGCCGCCGACAGGGTGAGACCCAGTACTTC.

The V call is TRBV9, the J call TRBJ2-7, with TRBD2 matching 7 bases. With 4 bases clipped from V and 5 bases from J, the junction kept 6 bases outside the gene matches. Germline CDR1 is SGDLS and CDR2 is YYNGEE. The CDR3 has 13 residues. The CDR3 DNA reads TGTGCCAGCAGCAAGACTAGCCCAGACGAGCAGTACTTC. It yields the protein CASSKTSPDEQYF.

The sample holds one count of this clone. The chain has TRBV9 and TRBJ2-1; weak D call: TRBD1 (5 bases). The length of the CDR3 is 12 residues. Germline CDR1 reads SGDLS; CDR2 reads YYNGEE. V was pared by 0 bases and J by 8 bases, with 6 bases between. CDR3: CASSVGQHEQFF. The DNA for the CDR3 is TGTGCCAGCAGCGTAGGACAGCATGAGCAGTTCTTC.

The CDR3: CASRFGTSESYEQYF. The CDR3 coding sequence is TGTGCCAGCAGGTTTGGGACTAGCGAATCCTACGAGCAGTACTTC. The chain recombines TRBV28 with TRBJ2-7; 10 bases agree with TRBD2. J was trimmed by 1 base and V by 6 bases; bases with no gene match: 6. The length of the CDR3 is 15 residues. Germline lookup yields CDR1 MDHEN and CDR2 SYDVKM.

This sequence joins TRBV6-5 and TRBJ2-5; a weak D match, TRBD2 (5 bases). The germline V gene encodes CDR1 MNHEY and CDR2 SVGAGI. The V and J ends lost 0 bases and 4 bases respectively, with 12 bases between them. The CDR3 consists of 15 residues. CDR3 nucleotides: TGTGCCAGCAGTTACTCGAGAGGGTACGGAGAGACCCAGTACTTC. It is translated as CASSYSRGYGETQYF.

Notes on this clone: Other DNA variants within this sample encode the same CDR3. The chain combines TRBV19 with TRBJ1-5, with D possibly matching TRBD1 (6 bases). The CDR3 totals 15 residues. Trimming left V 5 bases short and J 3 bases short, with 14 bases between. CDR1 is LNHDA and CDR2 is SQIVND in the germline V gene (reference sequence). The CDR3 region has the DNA TGTGCCAGTAGTGCCCGGGACACTTTCAATCAGCCCCAGCATTTT. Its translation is CASSARDTFNQPQHF.

The CDR3 sequence: CASSHSRFQPQHF. The CDR3 DNA is TGTGCCAGCAGTCACTCACGATTTCAGCCCCAGCATTTT. V usage is TRBV28 and J usage is TRBJ1-5; D is uncertain. The CDR3 totals 13 residues. Germline V gives CDR1 MDHEN, CDR2 SYDVKM. V was cut by 5 bases and J by 6 bases, with 11 bases left in between.

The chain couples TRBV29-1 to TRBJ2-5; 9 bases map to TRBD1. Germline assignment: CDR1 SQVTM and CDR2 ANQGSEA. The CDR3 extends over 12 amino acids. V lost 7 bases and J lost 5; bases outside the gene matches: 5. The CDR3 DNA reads TGCAGCGCCAGGGACAGGGCGGAGACCCAGTACTTC. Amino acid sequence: CSARDRAETQYF.

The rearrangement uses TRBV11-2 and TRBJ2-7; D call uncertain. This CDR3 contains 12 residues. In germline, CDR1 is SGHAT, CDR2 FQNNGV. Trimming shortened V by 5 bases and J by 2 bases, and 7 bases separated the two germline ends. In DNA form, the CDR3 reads TGTGCCAGCAGCCTCCCGGCCTACGAGCAGTACTTC. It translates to CASSLPAYEQYF.

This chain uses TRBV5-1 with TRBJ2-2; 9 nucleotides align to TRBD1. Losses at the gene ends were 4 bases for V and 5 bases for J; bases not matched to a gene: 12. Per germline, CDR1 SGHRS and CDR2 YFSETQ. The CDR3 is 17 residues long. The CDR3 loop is CASSADRGISVTGELFF. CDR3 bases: TGCGCCAGCAGCGCAGACAGGGGGATCTCGGTTACCGGGGAGCTGTTTTTT. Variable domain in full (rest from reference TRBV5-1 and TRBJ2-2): KAGVTQTPRYLIKTRGQQVTLSCSPISGHRSVSWYQQTPGQGLQFLFEYFSETQRNKGNFPGRFSGRQFSNSRSEMNVSTLELGDSALYLCASSADRGISVTGELFFGEGSRLTVL.

In DNA form, the CDR3 reads TGTGCCAGCAGTCCAGGGGGCGGTGGGGCCAACGTCCTGACTTTC. Its translation is CASSPGGGGANVLTF. The gene calls are TRBV9 and TRBJ2-6, with 8 bases identical to TRBD1. V dropped 5 bases and J dropped 3; count of bases not matched to a gene: 4. The CDR3 runs 15 residues. The germline V gene encodes CDR1 SGDLS and CDR2 YYNGEE.

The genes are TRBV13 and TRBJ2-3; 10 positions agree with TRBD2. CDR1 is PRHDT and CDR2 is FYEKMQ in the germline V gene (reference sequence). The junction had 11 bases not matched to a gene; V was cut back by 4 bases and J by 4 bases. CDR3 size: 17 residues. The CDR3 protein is CASSSAGTSVPADTQYF. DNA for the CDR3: TGTGCCAGCAGCTCGGCCGGGACTAGCGTTCCGGCAGATACGCAGTATTTT.

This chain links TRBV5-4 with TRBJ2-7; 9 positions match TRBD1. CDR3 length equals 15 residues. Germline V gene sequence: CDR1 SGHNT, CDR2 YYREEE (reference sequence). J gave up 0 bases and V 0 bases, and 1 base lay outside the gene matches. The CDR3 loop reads CASSLGDRDSYEQYF. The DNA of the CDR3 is TGTGCCAGCAGCTTGGGGGACAGGGACTCCTACGAGCAGTACTTC.

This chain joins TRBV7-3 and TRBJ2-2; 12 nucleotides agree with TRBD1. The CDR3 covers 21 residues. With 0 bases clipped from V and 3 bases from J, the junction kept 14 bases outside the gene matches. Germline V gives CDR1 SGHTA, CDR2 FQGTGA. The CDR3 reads CASSLTGQGAREIWDTGELFF. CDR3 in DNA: TGTGCCAGCAGCTTAACGGGACAGGGGGCGCGGGAAATCTGGGACACCGGGGAGCTGTTTTTT.

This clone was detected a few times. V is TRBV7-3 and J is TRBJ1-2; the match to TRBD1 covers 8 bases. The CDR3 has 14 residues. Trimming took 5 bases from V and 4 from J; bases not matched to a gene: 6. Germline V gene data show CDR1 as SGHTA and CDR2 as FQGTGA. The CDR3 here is CASSPAGGGYGYTF. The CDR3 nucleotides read TGTGCCAGCAGCCCGGCAGGGGGCGGCTATGGCTACACCTTC.

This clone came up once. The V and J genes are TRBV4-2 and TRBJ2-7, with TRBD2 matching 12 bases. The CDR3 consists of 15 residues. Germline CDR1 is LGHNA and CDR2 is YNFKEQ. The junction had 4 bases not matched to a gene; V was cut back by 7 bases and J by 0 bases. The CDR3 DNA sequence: TGTGCCAGCACTAAGACTAGCGGGAGCTCCTACGAGCAGTACTTC. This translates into CASTKTSGSSYEQYF.

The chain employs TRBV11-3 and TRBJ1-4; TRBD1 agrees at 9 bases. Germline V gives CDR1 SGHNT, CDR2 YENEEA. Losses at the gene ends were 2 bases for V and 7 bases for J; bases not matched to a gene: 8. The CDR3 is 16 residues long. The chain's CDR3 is CASSLKTGGAGEKLFF. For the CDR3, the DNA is TGTGCCAGCAGCTTAAAAACAGGGGGCGCGGGTGAAAAACTGTTTTTT.